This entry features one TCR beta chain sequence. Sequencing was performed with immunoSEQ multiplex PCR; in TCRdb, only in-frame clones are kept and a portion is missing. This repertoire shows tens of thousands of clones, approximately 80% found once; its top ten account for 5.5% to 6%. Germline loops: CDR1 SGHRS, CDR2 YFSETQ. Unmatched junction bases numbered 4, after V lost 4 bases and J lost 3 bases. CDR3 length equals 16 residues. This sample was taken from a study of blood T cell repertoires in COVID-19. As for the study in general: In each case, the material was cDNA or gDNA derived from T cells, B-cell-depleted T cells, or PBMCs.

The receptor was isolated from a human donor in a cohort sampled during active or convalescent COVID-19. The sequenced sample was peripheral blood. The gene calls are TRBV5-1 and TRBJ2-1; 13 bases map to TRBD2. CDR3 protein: CASSTWTSGGYNEQFF. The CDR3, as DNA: TGCGCCAGCAGCACCTGGACTAGCGGGGGCTACAATGAGCAGTTCTTC.